This T cell receptor beta chain was obtained from a study of control samples from healthy donors and cancer patients. This table comes from immunoSEQ multiplex PCR, and its TCRdb copy is limited to in-frame clones, with some not included. The sample holds tens of thousands of clones; 60% to 80% are singletons and the top ten take more than 15%. Germline V gene lookup returns CDR1 MGHRA and CDR2 YSYEKL. CDR3 length equals 13 residues. V gave up 1 base and J gave up 12 bases, with 10 bases separating them. The material sequenced was formalin-fixed, paraffin-embedded tissue. This clonotype originated in a male donor with melanoma. This rearrangement joins TRBV4-1 to TRBJ1-6; no definite D call. The CDR3 DNA is TGCGCCAGCAGCCAAGGGGGAAGAGAACCCCTCCACTTT. Its protein product is CASSQGGREPLHF.